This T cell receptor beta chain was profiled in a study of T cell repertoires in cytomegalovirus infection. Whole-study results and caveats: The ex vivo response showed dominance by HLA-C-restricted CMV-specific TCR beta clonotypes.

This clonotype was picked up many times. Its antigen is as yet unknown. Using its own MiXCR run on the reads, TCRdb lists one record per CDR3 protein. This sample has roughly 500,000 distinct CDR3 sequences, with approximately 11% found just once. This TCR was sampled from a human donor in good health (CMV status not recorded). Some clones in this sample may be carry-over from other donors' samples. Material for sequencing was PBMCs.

CDR3 amino acids: CASTPSGGTEAFF. DNA for the CDR3: TGTGCCAGCACCCCGTCCGGAGGCACTGAAGCTTTCTTT. The chain is built from TRBV28 and TRBJ1-1, with D hard to call. CDR1 is MDHEN, CDR2 SYDVKM, per germline. V was trimmed by 7 bases and J by 4 bases, leaving 13 bases between them. The length of the CDR3 is 13 residues.